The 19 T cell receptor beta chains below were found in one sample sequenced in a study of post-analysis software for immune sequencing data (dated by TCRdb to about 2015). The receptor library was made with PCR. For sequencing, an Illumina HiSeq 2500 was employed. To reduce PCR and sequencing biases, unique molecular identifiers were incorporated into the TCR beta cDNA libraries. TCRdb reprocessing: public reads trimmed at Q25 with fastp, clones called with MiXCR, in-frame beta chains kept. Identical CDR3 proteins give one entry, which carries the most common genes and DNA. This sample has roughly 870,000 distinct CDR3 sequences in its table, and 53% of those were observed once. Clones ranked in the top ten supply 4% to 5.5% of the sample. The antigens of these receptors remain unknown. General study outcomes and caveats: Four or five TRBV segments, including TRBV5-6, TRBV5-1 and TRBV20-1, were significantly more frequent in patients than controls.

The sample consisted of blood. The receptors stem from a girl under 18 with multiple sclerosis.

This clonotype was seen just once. The CDR3 DNA is TGTGCCAGCTCACCAGTAGCGGGAGGGCTTACCAGCTCCTACGAGCAGTACTTC. It is translated as CASSPVAGGLTSSYEQYF. The J gene is TRBJ2-7, the V gene TRBV18; 11 nucleotides line up with TRBD2. CDR1 and CDR2 (germline): KGHSH, LQKENI. V dropped 2 bases and J dropped 0; count of bases not matched to a gene: 9. CDR3 length: 18 amino acids. Variable domain in full (rest from reference TRBV18 and TRBJ2-7): NAGVMQNPRHLVRRRGQEARLRCSPMKGHSHVYWYRQLPEEGLKFMVYLQKENIIDESGMPKERFSAEFPKEGPSILRIQQVVRGDSAAYFCASSPVAGGLTSSYEQYFGPGTRLTVT.

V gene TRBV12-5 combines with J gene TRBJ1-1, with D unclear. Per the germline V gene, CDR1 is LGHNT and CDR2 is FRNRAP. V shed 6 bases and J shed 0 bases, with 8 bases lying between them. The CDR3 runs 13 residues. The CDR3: CASGRVMNTEAFF. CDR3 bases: TGTGCTAGTGGCCGGGTCATGAACACTGAAGCTTTCTTT.

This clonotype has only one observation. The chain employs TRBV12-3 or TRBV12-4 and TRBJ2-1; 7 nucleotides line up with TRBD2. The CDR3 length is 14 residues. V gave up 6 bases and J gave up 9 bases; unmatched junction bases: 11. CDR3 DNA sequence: TGTGCCAGCAGGGGGGGGTCTAGTTTTCTTGAGCAGTTCTTC. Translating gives CASRGGSSFLEQFF.

The CDR3 DNA reads as TGCAGCGTTTCCGGGACAGTGGGACCCTATGGCTACACCTTC. As protein: CSVSGTVGPYGYTF. The rearrangement links TRBV29-1 to TRBJ1-2; 7 bases align to TRBD1. The CDR3 spans 14 residues. V lost 5 bases to trimming and J lost 4 bases; unmatched junction nucleotides: 10. In germline, CDR1 is SQVTM, CDR2 ANQGSEA.

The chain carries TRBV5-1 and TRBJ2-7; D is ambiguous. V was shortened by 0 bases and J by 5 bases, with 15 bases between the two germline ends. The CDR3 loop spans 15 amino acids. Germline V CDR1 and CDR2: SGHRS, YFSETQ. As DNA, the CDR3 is TGCGCCAGCAGCTTGGGTGGTGCAGGTTTCCACGAGCAGTACTTC. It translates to CASSLGGAGFHEQYF. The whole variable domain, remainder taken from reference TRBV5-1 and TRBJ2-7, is KAGVTQTPRYLIKTRGQQVTLSCSPISGHRSVSWYQQTPGQGLQFLFEYFSETQRNKGNFPGRFSGRQFSNSRSEMNVSTLELGDSALYLCASSLGGAGFHEQYFGPGTRLTVT.

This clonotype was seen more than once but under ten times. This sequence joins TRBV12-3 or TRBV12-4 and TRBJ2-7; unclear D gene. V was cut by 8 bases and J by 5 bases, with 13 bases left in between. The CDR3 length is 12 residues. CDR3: CASGLELNEQYF. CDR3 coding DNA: TGTGCCAGCGGCCTAGAGCTAAACGAGCAGTACTTC.

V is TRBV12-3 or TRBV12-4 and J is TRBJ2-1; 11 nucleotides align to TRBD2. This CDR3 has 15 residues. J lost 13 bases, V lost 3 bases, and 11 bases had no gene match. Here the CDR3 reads CASSFVLSGGAGQFF. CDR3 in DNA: TGTGCCAGCAGTTTTGTTCTTAGCGGGGGGGCAGGACAGTTCTTC.

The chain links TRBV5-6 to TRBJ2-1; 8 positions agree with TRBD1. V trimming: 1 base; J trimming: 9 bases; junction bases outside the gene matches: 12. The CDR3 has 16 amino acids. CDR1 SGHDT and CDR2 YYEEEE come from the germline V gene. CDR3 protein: CASSLSSQGALGEQFF. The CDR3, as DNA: TGTGCCAGCAGCTTGTCAAGTCAGGGGGCTTTAGGTGAGCAGTTCTTC.

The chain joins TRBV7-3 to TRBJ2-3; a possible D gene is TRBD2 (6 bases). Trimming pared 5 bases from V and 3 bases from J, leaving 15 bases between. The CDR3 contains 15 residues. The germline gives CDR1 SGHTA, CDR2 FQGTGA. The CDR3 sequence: CASSPGGGGTDTQYF. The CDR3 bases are TGTGCCAGCAGCCCCGGGGGTGGTGGGACAGATACGCAGTATTTT.

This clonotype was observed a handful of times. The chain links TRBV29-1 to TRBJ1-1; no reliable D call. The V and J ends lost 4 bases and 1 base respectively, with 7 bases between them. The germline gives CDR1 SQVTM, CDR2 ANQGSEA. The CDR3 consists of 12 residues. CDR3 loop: CSVVQKNTEAFF. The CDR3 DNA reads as TGCAGCGTTGTACAGAAGAACACTGAAGCTTTCTTT.

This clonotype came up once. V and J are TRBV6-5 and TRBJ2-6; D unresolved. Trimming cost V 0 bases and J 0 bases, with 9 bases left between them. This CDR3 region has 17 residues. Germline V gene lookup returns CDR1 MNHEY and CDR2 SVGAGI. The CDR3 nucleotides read TGTGCCAGCAGTTACTCATCTCTACTCTCTGGGGCCAACGTCCTGACTTTC. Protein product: CASSYSSLLSGANVLTF.

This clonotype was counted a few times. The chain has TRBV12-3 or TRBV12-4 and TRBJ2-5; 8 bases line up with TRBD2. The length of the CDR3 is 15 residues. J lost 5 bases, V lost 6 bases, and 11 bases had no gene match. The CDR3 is CASSRGLGREETQYF. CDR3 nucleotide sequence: TGTGCCAGCAGCCGGGGACTAGGCCGTGAGGAGACCCAGTACTTC.

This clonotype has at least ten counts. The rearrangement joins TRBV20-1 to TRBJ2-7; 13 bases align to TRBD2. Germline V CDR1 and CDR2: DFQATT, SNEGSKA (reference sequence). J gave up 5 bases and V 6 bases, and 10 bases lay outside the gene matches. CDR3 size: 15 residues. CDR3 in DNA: TGCAGTGCGGAGGGACTAGCGGGAAGGCGCGACGAGCAGTACTTC. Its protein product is CSAEGLAGRRDEQYF.

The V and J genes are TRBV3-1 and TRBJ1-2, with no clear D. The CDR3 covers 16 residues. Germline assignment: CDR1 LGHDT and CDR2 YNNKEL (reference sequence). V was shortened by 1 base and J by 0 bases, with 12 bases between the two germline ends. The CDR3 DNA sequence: TGTGCCAGCAGCCAAGGAGGCGGAATATCTAACTATGGCTACACCTTC. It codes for CASSQGGGISNYGYTF. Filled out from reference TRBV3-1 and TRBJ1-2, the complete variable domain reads DTAVSQTPKYLVTQMGNDKSIKCEQNLGHDTMYWYKQDSKKFLKIMFSYNNKELIINETVPNRFSPKSPDKAHLNLHINSLELGDSAVYFCASSQGGGISNYGYTFGSGTRLTVV.

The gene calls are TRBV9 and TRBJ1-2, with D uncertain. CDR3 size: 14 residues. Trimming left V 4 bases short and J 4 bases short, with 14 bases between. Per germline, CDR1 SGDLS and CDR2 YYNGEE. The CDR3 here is CASSTRAGPYGYTF. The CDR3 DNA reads TGTGCCAGCAGCACAAGGGCCGGGCCCTATGGCTACACCTTC.

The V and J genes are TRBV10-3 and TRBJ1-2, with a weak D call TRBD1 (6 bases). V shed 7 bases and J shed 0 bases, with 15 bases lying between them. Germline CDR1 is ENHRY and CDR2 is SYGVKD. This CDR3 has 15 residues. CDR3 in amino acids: CAITAGAGTNYGYTF. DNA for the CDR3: TGTGCCATCACCGCGGGGGCAGGGACTAACTATGGCTACACCTTC.

CDR3 in DNA: TGTGCCAGCAGGATCCGACAGGCGAGCTCCTACAATGAGCAGTTCTTC. It encodes CASRIRQASSYNEQFF. This chain connects TRBV6-5 to TRBJ2-1; D perhaps matches TRBD1 (6 bases). Per the germline V gene, CDR1 is MNHEY and CDR2 is SVGAGI. With 6 bases removed from V and 0 bases from J, the gap between germline ends came to 15 bases. The CDR3 is 16 amino acids.

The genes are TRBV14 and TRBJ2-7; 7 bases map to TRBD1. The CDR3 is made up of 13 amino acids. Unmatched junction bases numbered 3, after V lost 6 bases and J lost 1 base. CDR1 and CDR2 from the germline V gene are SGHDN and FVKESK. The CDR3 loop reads CASRYRGSYEQYF. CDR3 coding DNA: TGTGCCAGCAGGTACAGGGGATCCTACGAGCAGTACTTC.

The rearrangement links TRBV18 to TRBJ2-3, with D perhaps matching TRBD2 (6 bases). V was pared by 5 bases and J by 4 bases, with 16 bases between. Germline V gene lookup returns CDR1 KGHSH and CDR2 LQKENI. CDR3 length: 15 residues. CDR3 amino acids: CASSAIAVPADTQYF. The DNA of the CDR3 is TGTGCCAGCTCAGCAATAGCGGTCCCAGCAGATACGCAGTATTTT. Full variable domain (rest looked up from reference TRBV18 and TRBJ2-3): NAGVMQNPRHLVRRRGQEARLRCSPMKGHSHVYWYRQLPEEGLKFMVYLQKENIIDESGMPKERFSAEFPKEGPSILRIQQVVRGDSAAYFCASSAIAVPADTQYFGPGTRLTVL.